This is a list of T cell receptor beta chains from one sample in a study of T cell repertoires in cytomegalovirus infection. TCRdb passed the reads through MiXCR, listing each CDR3 protein once. This sample has about 140,000 distinct CDR3 sequences, with 5.5% to 8% found just once. Sequencing input: PBMCs. These receptors came from a human donor in good health (CMV status not recorded). Some clones in this sample may be carry-over from other donors' samples. Each CDR3 is given with its conserved first and last residue. Size values are once, few and many counts, or a class for expanded clones, and some rows have none.

V	J	size	CDR3
TRBV7-2	TRBJ2-4	many	CASSLLPSGGASLSKNIQYF
TRBV20-1	TRBJ1-1	many	CSARGVAGGYTEAFF
TRBV29-1	TRBJ2-7	many	CSGTGTADSYEQYF
TRBV11-2	TRBJ2-1	few	CASSLRGGGSSSYNEQFF
TRBV4-3	TRBJ2-2	.	CASSRAGRTGELFF
TRBV15	TRBJ2-3	many	CATGTSGGARDTQYF
TRBV12-3/TRBV12-4	TRBJ1-5	many	CASSFQRNQPQHF
TRBV27	TRBJ1-5	many	CASSLGGNLRNQPQHF
TRBV20-1	TRBJ2-4	.	CSASGGAAKNIQYF
TRBV7-6	TRBJ1-2	many	CASSVGQGNYGYTF
TRBV12-3/TRBV12-4	TRBJ1-6	many	CASSFRTDNSPLHF
TRBV12-3/TRBV12-4	TRBJ1-1	few	CASSFQGTEAFF
TRBV7-8	TRBJ2-1	many	CASSPLAGAIHNEQFF
TRBV7-8	TRBJ1-3	many	CASSMSRSGNTIYF
TRBV7-2	TRBJ2-7	many	CASSVVRGGHEQYF
TRBV20-1	TRBJ1-5	few	CSARSSGNFGNQPQHF
TRBV4-2	TRBJ1-3	.	CASSQAPGTGLPGNTIYF
TRBV4-1	TRBJ1-5	many	CASSQNRDSNQPQHF
TRBV3-1	TRBJ1-1	many	CASSQDRWETNTEAFF
TRBV29-1	TRBJ2-7	.	CSVGTGGSTYEQYF
TRBV27	TRBJ2-5	.	CARSSNRARETQYF
TRBV29-1	TRBJ1-2	few	CSVEDRGLGYTF
TRBV6-1	TRBJ1-1	many	CASSYGGMTYEAFF
TRBV7-6	TRBJ2-7	many	CASSKDRYEQYF
TRBV19	TRBJ2-1	many	CASSPFNGGQGGYNEQFF
TRBV7-2	TRBJ2-5	many	CASSLGLPSYQETQYF
TRBV12-3/TRBV12-4	TRBJ1-4	many	CASSLQGFEKLFF
TRBV24-1	TRBJ1-5	few	CATRDRGNQPQHF
TRBV28	TRBJ1-2	few	CASSFRQGYNYGYTF
TRBV9	TRBJ1-1	few	CASSGSHTEAFF
TRBV20-1	TRBJ1-2	.	CSEGEGYTF
TRBV2	TRBJ2-7	.	CASSSQGGEQYF
TRBV12-3/TRBV12-4	TRBJ2-7	many	CASRRSGTDEQYF
TRBV6-2/TRBV6-3	TRBJ2-7	many	CASSYSLAGAYEQYF
TRBV7-2	TRBJ1-2	many	CASSFVGTGGYTF
TRBV7-2	TRBJ2-2	many	CASSLRQGGTGELFF
TRBV5-5	TRBJ2-3	few	CASRHVRDRRVDTQYF
TRBV7-2	TRBJ1-2	many	CASSLSPGVENYGYTF
TRBV28	TRBJ1-5	many	CASRMDNQPQHF
TRBV30	TRBJ2-2	few	CAWSAFGGELFF
TRBV7-9	TRBJ1-1	many	CASSTTRDVPEAFF
TRBV19	TRBJ1-2	few	CASMDRADYGYTF
TRBV12-3/TRBV12-4	TRBJ1-1	few	CASNNPWGGMNTEAFF
TRBV7-2	TRBJ2-1	many	CASSLGGAGAYNEQFF
TRBV20-1	TRBJ2-7	few	CSATGTKDEQYF
TRBV7-2	TRBJ1-2	medium-sized	CASSLAGSGGYTF